This T cell receptor beta chain is drawn from a study of naive and memory T cell subsets. Both TRBC1 and TRBC2 were covered by a beta constant-region primer of two equimolar oligonucleotides. Ligated cDNA was amplified by four rounds of PCR with nested alpha and beta constant-region primers and SP2. MiXCR, run by TCRdb on the UMI-ligation and nested PCR reads, gives a single entry per CDR3 protein. The sample shows approximately 80,000 distinct CDR3 sequences, over 9% of them seen only once. Trimming stripped 7 bases from V and 2 bases from J, with 18 bases between. Germline CDR1 DFQATT, CDR2 SNEGSKA (reference sequence). This CDR3 comprises 14 residues. A few counts support this clonotype.

The sequence was collected from a human donor in good health. Specimen: naive CD8+ T cells from blood. The chain has TRBV20-1 and TRBJ2-7; TRBD2 is a possible D gene (6 bases). CDR3 nucleotide sequence: TGCAGTGTTCCGGGGGATCCACGAGCCTACGAGCAGTACTTC. As protein: CSVPGDPRAYEQYF.